Listed below are T cell receptor beta chains from one sample, sequenced in a study of cytomegalovirus exposure and HLA in healthy donors. The protocol was immunoSEQ multiplex PCR, while the TCRdb copy is restricted to in-frame clones and leaves out a portion. The table shows 81,000 or so clones, with 65% to 75% occurring only once. The sequenced sample was PBMCs. The origin of the receptors is a man in his sixties in good health and CMV-seronegative. Each CDR3 is given with its conserved first and last residue. D genes are given only for firm matches. The size of a clone is reported for some rows only, either as once, few or many, or as a class for expanded clones.

>-|14|-|TRBJ2-5|TRBV12-5
TGTGCTAGCGGGGGATCGGGGCCCGGAGGGACCCAGTACTTC
CASGGSGPGGTQYF
>TRBD1|15|few|TRBJ1-5|TRBV29-1
TGCAGCGTTGCAGAGGGGACAGGGAGGGATCAGCCCCAGCATTTT
CSVAEGTGRDQPQHF
>-|13|-|TRBJ1-1|TRBV7-9
TGTGCCAGCAGCCAACACCGGAACACTGAAGCTTTCTTT
CASSQHRNTEAFF
>-|13|-|TRBJ1-5|TRBV13
TGTGCCAGCAGCAAACAGGGTGCTCAGCCCCAGCATTTT
CASSKQGAQPQHF
>-|14|many|TRBJ2-7|TRBV6-5
TGTGCCAGCAGTTACGGGCAAGGAACCTACGAGCAGTACTTC
CASSYGQGTYEQYF
>-|14|medium-sized|TRBJ1-1|TRBV27
TGTGCCAGCAGTGCTTGGGCTCGGAACACTGAAGCTTTCTTT
CASSAWARNTEAFF
>-|14|once|TRBJ1-6|TRBV19
TGTGCCAGTGCGGGATACCGGATTAATTCACCCCTCCACTTT
CASAGYRINSPLHF
>-|14|-|TRBJ1-5|TRBV25-1
TGTGCCAGTGCTCCGGACAGCAGCAATCAGCCCCAGCATTTT
CASAPDSSNQPQHF
>TRBD2|18|once|TRBJ2-7|TRBV28
TGTGCCAGCAGTTTAGATATGTTGGGGGCGGGGGGGCCCCACGAGCAGTACTTC
CASSLDMLGAGGPHEQYF
>TRBD1|19|-|TRBJ2-4|TRBV4-1
TGCGCCAGCAGCCAAGATCTGGGACAGGGCGCGGGGGCCAAAAACATTCAGTACTTC
CASSQDLGQGAGAKNIQYF
>-|13|-|TRBJ1-6|TRBV7-2
TGTGCCAGCAGCTTAGTTCCCATTTCACCCCTCCACTTT
CASSLVPISPLHF
>-|13|-|TRBJ2-7|TRBV27
TGTGCCAGCAGTCATGGGACACCTTACGAGCAGTACTTC
CASSHGTPYEQYF
>-|14|-|TRBJ1-2|TRBV2
TGTGCCAGCAGGGGAGGGGGTGGGAACTATGGCTACACCTTC
CASRGGGGNYGYTF
>TRBD1|14|-|TRBJ2-7|TRBV10-2
TGCGCCAGCAGTGAGGGCCAGGGGGTCAACGAGCAGTACTTC
CASSEGQGVNEQYF